This T cell receptor (beta chain) comes out of a study of blood T cell repertoires in COVID-19. Produced via immunoSEQ multiplex PCR; TCRdb's table is partial and in-frame only. The repertoire has tens of thousands of clones, 85% to 90% of them found once; the top ten carry around a tenth. The trim removed 7 bases at V and 6 bases at J, leaving 3 bases unmatched. The CDR3 is 13 amino acids. For recovered donors of Cohort 3, there were two negative PCRs, clearance, or symptom resolution. The TCR comes from a woman aged 40 to 50 who had recovered from COVID-19. This sequence joins TRBV12-3 or TRBV12-4 and TRBJ1-6; 7 bases match TRBD1. Sequences were obtained from PBMCs or T cells enriched from blood (not recorded which). The CDR3 DNA is TGTGCCAGCACCGGGACAGCTAATTCACCCCTCCACTTT. Translated: CASTGTANSPLHF.